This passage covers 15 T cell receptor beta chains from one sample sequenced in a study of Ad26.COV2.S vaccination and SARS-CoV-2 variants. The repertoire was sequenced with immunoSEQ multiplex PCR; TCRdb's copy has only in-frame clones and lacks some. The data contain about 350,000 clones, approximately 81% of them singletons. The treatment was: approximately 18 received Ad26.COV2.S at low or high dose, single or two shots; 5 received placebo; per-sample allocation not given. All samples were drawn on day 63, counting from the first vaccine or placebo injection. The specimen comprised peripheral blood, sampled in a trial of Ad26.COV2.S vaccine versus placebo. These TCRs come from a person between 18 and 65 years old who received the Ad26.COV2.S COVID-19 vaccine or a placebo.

CDR3 loop: CSCMEADTQYF. The CDR3 region has the DNA TGCAGTTGTATGGAGGCAGATACGCAGTATTTT. V is TRBV20-1 and J is TRBJ2-3; D might be TRBD2 (5 bases). This CDR3 contains 11 residues. The V and J ends lost 8 bases and 4 bases respectively, with 10 bases between them. Per the germline V gene, CDR1 is DFQATT and CDR2 is SNEGSKA (reference sequence).

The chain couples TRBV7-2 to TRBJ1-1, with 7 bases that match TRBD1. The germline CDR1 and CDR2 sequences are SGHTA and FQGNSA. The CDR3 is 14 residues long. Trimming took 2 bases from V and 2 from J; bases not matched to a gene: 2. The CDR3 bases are TGTGCCAGCAGCTTATCAGGGGGTAACACTGAAGCTTTCTTT. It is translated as CASSLSGGNTEAFF.

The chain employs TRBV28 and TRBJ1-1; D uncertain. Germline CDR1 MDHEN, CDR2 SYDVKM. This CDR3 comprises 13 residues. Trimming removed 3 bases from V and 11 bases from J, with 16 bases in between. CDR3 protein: CASSLFLVSQAFF. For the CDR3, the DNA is TGTGCCAGCAGTTTGTTTCTTGTCTCTCAGGCTTTCTTT.

This CDR3 is CASSLTGLWSVDSPLHF. The CDR3 coding sequence is TGTGCCAGCAGCTTGACAGGGCTTTGGTCTGTCGATTCACCCCTCCACTTT. This chain joins TRBV5-4 and TRBJ1-6; D may be TRBD1 (6 bases). Germline CDR1 and CDR2: SGHNT and YYREEE (reference sequence). Trimming left V 1 base short and J 8 bases short, with 19 bases between. This CDR3 comprises 17 residues.

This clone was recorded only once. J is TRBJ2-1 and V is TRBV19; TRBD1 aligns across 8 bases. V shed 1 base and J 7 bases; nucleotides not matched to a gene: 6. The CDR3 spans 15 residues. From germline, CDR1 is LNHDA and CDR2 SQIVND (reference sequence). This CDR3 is CASSIGGQGRNEQFF. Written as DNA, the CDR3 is TGTGCCAGTAGTATAGGAGGACAGGGAAGGAATGAGCAGTTCTTC.

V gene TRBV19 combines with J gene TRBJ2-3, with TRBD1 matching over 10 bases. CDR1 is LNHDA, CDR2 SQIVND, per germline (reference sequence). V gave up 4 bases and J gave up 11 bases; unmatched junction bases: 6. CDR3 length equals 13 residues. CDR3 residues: CASSKGQGSVQYF. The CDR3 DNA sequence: TGTGCCAGTAGTAAGGGACAGGGGTCGGTGCAGTATTTT.

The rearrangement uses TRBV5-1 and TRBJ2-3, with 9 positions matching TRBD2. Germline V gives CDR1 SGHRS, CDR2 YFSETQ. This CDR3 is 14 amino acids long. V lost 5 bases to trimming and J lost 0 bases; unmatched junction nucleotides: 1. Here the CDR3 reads CASRTSGSTDTQYF. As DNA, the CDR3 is TGCGCCAGCAGGACTAGCGGAAGCACAGATACGCAGTATTTT.

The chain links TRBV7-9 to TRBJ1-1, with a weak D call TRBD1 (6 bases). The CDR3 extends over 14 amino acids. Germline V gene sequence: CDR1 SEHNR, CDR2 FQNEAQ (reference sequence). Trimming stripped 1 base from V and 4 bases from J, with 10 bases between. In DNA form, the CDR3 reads TGTGCCAGCAGCTTAGGATTGGGGGCCACTGAAGCTTTCTTT. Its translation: CASSLGLGATEAFF.

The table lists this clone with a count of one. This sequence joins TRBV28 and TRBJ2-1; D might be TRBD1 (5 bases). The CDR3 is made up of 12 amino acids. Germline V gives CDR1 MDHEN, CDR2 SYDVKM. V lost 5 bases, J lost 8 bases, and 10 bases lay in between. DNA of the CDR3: TGTGCCAGCAGTCTCAGGGTGGATGAGCAGTTCTTC. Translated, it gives CASSLRVDEQFF.

As DNA, the CDR3 is TGTGCCAGCAGCGTAGCGGGACACTTGAACTATGGCTACACCTTC. It specifies CASSVAGHLNYGYTF. The genes are TRBV9 and TRBJ1-2, with D possibly TRBD1 on 6 matching bases. Germline V gene lookup returns CDR1 SGDLS and CDR2 YYNGEE. The CDR3 loop spans 15 amino acids. With 0 bases removed from V and 2 bases from J, the gap between germline ends came to 11 bases.

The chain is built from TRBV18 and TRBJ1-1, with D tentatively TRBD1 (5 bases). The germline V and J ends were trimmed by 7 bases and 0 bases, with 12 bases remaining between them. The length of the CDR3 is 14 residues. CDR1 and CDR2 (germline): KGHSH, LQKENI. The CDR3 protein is CASLQTDMNTEAFF. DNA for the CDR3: TGTGCCAGCTTACAGACAGATATGAACACTGAAGCTTTCTTT.

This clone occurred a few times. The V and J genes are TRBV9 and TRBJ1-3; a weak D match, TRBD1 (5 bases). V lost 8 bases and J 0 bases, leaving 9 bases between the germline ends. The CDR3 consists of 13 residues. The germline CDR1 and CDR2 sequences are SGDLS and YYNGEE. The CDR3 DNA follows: TGTGCCAGGTACAGGCGCTCTGGAAACACCATATATTTT. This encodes CARYRRSGNTIYF.

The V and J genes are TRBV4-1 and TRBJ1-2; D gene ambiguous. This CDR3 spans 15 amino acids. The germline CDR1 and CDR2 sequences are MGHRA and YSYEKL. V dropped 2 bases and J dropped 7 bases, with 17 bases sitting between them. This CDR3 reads CASSQPSAPWGGYTF. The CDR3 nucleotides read TGCGCCAGCAGCCAACCCTCAGCTCCCTGGGGTGGCTACACCTTC.

This chain's CDR3 is CASSATQGYEQYF. The CDR3 DNA is TGTGCCAGCAGCGCAACTCAGGGCTACGAGCAGTACTTC. This chain joins TRBV7-6 and TRBJ2-7, with D maybe TRBD1 (5 bases). The germline CDR1 and CDR2 sequences are SGHVS and FNYEAQ. The CDR3 contains 13 residues. V lost 5 bases, J lost 3 bases, and 11 bases lay in between.

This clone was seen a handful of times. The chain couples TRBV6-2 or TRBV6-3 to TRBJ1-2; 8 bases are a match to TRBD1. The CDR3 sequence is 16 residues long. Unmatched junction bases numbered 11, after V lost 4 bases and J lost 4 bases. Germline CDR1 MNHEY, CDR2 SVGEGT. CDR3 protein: CASSFPTGAYFYGYTF. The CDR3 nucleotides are TGTGCCAGCAGTTTTCCGACAGGGGCGTACTTCTATGGCTACACCTTC.